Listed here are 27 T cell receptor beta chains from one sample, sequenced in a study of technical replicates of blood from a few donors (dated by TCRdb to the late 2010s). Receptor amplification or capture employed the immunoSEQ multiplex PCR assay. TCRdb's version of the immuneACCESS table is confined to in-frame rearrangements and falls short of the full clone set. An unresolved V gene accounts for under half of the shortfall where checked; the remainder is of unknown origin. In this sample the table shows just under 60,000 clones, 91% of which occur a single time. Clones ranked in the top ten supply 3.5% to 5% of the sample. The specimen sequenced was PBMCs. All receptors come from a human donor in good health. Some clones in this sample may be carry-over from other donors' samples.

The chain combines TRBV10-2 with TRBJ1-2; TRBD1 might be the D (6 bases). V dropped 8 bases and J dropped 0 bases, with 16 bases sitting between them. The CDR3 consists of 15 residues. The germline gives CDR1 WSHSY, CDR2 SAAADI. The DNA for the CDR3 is TGCGCCAGCGGTTTCTCAGGGGCTACTAACTATGGCTACACCTTC. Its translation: CASGFSGATNYGYTF.

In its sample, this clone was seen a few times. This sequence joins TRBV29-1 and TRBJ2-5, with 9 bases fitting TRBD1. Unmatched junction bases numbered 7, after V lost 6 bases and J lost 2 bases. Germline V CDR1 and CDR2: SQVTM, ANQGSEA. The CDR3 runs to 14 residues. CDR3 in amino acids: CSVWGQGQQETQYF. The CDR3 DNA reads TGCAGCGTCTGGGGACAGGGCCAACAAGAGACCCAGTACTTC.

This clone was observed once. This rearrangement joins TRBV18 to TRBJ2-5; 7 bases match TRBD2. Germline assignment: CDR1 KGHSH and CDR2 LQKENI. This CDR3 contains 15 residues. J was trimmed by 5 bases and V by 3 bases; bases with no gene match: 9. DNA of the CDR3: TGTGCCAGCTCACCTCGGGCGGGAGAGGTCGAGACCCAGTACTTC. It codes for CASSPRAGEVETQYF. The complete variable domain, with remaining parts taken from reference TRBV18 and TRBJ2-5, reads NAGVMQNPRHLVRRRGQEARLRCSPMKGHSHVYWYRQLPEEGLKFMVYLQKENIIDESGMPKERFSAEFPKEGPSILRIQQVVRGDSAAYFCASSPRAGEVETQYFGPGTRLLVL.

The CDR3 coding sequence is TGTGTCATTCACTACCGGGCTAGCGAGGACTACGAGCAGTACTTC. It is translated as CVIHYRASEDYEQYF. The chain is built from TRBV11-3 and TRBJ2-7, with D perhaps matching TRBD2 (6 bases). Germline CDR1 SGHNT, CDR2 YENEEA. The CDR3 extends over 15 amino acids.

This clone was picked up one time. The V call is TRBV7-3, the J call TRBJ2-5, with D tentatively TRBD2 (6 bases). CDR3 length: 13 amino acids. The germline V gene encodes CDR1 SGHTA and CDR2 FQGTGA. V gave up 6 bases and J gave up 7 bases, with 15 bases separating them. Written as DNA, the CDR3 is TGTGCCAGCAGTCTCACTACGGAGGGGACCCAGTACTTC. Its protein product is CASSLTTEGTQYF.

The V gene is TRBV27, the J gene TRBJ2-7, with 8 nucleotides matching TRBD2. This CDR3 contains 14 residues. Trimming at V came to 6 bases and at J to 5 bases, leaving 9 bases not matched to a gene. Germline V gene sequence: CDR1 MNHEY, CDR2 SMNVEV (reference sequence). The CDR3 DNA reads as TGTGCCAGCAGAGGGGACGGGAGGGTCCACGAGCAGTACTTC. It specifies CASRGDGRVHEQYF.

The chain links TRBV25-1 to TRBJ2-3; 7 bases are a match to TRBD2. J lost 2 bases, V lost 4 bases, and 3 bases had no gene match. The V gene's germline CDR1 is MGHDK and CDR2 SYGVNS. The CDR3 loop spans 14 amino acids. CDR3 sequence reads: CASSGGGYTDTQYF. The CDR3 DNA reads TGTGCCAGCAGTGGGGGGGGATACACAGATACGCAGTATTTT.

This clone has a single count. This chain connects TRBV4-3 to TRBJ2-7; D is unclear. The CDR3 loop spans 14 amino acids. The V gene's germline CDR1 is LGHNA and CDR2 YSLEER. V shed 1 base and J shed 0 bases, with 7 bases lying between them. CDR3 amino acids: CASSQGTASYEQYF. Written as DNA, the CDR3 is TGCGCCAGCAGCCAAGGCACAGCCTCCTACGAGCAGTACTTC.

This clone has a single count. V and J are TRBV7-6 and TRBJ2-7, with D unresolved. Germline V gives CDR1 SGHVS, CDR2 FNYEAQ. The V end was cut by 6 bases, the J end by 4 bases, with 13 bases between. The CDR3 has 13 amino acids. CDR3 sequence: CASSPANSYEQYF. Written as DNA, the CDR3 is TGTGCCAGCAGTCCTGCCAACAGTTACGAGCAGTACTTC.

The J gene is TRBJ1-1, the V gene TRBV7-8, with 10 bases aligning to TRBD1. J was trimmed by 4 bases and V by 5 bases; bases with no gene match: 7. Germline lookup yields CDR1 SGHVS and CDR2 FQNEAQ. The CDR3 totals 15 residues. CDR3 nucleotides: TGTGCCAGCAGCGGGGGACAGGGGTTTCTCACTGAAGCTTTCTTT. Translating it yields CASSGGQGFLTEAFF.

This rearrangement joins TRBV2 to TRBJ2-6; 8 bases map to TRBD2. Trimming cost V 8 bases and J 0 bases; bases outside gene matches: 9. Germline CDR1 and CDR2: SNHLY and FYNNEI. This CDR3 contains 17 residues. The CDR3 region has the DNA TGTGCCAGCCTGGGAACTAGCGGCCTCTCTGGGGCCAACGTCCTGACTTTC. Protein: CASLGTSGLSGANVLTF.

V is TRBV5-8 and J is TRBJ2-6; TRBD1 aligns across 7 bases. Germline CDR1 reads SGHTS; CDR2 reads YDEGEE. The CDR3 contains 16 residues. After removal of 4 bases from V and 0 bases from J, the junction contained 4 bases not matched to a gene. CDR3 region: CASSLGTASGANVLTF. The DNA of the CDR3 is TGTGCCAGCAGCCTAGGGACAGCCTCTGGGGCCAACGTCCTGACTTTC.

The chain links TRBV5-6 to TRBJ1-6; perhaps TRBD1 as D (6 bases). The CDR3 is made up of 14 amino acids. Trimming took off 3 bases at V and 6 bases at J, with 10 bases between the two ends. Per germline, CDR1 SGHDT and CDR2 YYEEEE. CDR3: CASSYDRSNSPLHF. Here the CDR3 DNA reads TGTGCCAGCAGCTATGACAGGTCTAATTCACCCCTCCACTTT.

CDR3: CASSKEGASSPLHF. CDR3 bases: TGTGCCAGTAGCAAAGAGGGGGCGAGTTCACCCCTCCACTTT. This chain links TRBV19 with TRBJ1-6; TRBD1 aligns across 7 bases. Germline V gene lookup returns CDR1 LNHDA and CDR2 SQIVND (reference sequence). The CDR3 consists of 14 residues. The junction had 8 bases not matched to a gene; V was cut back by 6 bases and J by 9 bases.

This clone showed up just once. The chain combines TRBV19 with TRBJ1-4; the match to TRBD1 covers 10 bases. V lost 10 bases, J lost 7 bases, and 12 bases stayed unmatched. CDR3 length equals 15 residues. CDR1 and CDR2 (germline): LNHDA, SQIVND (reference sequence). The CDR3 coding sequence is TGTGCCACCCTGCGGGACAGGGGTTCGGGTGAAAAACTGTTTTTT. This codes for CATLRDRGSGEKLFF.

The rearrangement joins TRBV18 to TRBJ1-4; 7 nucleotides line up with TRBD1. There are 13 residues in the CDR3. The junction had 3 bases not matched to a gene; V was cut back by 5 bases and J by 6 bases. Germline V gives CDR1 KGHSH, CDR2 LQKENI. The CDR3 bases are TGTGCCAGCTCAGACAGGGCCGATGAAAAACTGTTTTTT. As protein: CASSDRADEKLFF.

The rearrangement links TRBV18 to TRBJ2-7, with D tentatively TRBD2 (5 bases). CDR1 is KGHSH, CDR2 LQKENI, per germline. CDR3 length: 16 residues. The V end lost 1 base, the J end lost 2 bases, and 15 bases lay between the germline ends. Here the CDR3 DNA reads TGTGCCAGCTCACCACTTCCGGGAACTTCTACCTACGAGCAGTACTTC. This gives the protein CASSPLPGTSTYEQYF.

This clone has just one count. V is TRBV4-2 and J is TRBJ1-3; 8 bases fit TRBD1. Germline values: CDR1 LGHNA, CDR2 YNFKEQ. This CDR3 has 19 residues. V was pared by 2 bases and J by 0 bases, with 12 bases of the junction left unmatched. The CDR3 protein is CASSQIPPTGARSGNTIYF. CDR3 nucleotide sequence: TGTGCCAGCAGCCAAATCCCCCCGACAGGGGCCCGCTCTGGAAACACCATATATTTT.

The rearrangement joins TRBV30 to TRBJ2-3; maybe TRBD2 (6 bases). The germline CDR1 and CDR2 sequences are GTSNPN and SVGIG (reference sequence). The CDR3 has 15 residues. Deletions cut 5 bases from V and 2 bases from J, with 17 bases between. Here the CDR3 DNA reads TGTGCCTGGGGCCGGGGTAGCGGCAACACAGATACGCAGTATTTT. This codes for CAWGRGSGNTDTQYF.

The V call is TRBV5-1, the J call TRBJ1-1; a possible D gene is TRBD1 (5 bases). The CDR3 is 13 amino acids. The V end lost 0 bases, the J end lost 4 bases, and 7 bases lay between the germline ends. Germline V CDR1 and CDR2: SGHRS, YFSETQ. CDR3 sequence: CASSLAGPTEAFF. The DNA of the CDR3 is TGCGCCAGCAGCTTGGCAGGGCCCACTGAAGCTTTCTTT.

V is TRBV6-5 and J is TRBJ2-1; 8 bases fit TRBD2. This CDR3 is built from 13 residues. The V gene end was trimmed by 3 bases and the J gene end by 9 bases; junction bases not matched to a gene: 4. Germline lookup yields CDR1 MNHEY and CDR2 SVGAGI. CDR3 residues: CASSYGTRGEQFF. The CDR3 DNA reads TGTGCCAGCAGTTATGGGACTAGAGGTGAGCAGTTCTTC.

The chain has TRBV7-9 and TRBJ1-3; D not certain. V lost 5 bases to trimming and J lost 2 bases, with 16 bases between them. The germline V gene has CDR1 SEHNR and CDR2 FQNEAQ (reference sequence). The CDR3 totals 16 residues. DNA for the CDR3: TGTGCCAGCAGCGAAATCCGATCTCGGGCTGGAAACACCATATATTTT. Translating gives CASSEIRSRAGNTIYF.

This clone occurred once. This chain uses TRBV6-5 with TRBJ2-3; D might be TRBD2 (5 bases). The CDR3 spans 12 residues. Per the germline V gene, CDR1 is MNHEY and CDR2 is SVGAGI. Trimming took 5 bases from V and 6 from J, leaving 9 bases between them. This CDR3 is CASSHRGDTQYF. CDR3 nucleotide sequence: TGTGCCAGCAGTCACCGCGGGGATACGCAGTATTTT.

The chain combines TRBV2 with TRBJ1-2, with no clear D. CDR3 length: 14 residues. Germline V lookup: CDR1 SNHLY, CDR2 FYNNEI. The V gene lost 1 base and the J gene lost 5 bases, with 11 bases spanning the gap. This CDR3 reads CASSEDNRVYGYTF. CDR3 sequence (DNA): TGTGCCAGCAGTGAAGACAATCGGGTATATGGCTACACCTTC.

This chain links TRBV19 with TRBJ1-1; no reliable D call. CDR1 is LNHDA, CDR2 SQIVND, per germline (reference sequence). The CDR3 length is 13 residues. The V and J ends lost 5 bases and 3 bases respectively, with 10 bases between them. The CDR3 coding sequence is TGTGCCAGTAGTCAGGTAACGGACACTGAAGCTTTCTTT. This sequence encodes CASSQVTDTEAFF.

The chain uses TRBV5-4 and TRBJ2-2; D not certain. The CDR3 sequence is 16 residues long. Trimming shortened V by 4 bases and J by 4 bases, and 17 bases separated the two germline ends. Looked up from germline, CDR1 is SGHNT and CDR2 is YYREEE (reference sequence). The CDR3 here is CASSLGSLTLTGELFF. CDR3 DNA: TGTGCCAGCAGCCTCGGGTCTCTAACACTCACCGGGGAGCTGTTTTTT. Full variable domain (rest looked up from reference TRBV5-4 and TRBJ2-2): ETGVTQSPTHLIKTRGQQVTLRCSSQSGHNTVSWYQQALGQGPQFIFQYYREEENGRGNFPPRFSGLQFPNYSSELNVNALELDDSALYLCASSLGSLTLTGELFFGEGSRLTVL.

CDR3 in DNA: TGTGCCAGCAGTGATACCTACACAGATACGCAGTATTTT. It yields the protein CASSDTYTDTQYF. The chain uses TRBV6-4 and TRBJ2-3; the D is unclear. V lost 3 bases and J 2 bases, leaving 6 bases between the germline ends. Germline V gene lookup returns CDR1 MRHNA and CDR2 SNTAGT. The CDR3 is 13 amino acids.